These 13 T cell receptor beta chains share one sample of origin, sequenced in a study of response to subunit inactivated influenza vaccine. TCRdb re-derived calls from the RT-PCR reads in MiXCR, one entry per CDR3 protein. The sample consists of about 500,000 distinct CDR3 sequences, approximately 16% of them appearing once. Sequencing used CD4+ T cells sorted from PBMCs, obtained 23 months after vaccination. These receptors all come from a man between 50 and 70 years old who received an inactivated influenza vaccine.

J is TRBJ1-1 and V is TRBV6-1; 7 nucleotides match TRBD1. J was trimmed by 4 bases and V by 5 bases; bases with no gene match: 16. From germline, CDR1 is MNHNS and CDR2 SASEGT. The CDR3 runs to 17 residues. The CDR3: CASSPDRETRGVTEAFF. DNA for the CDR3: TGTGCCAGCAGTCCCGACAGGGAGACGCGGGGGGTCACTGAAGCTTTCTTT.

V gene TRBV28 combines with J gene TRBJ2-4; 9 bases map to TRBD2. CDR3 length: 18 amino acids. CDR1 is MDHEN, CDR2 SYDVKM, per germline. The trim removed 3 bases at V and 1 base at J, leaving 10 bases unmatched. The CDR3 spells CASSFYGASGTAKNIQYF. CDR3 DNA: TGTGCCAGCAGTTTCTATGGTGCTAGCGGGACCGCCAAAAACATTCAGTACTTC.

The chain combines TRBV12-3 or TRBV12-4 with TRBJ1-4; 7 positions match TRBD1. Trimming removed 6 bases from V and 3 bases from J; junction bases left unmatched: 7. CDR3 length equals 15 residues. DNA for the CDR3: TGTGCCAGCAGCTCAACAGGGGCCGCTAATGAAAAACTGTTTTTT. Amino acids: CASSSTGAANEKLFF.

The chain carries TRBV5-1 and TRBJ2-7, with a weak D call TRBD2 (6 bases). V gave up 2 bases and J gave up 4 bases, with 16 bases separating them. The CDR3 covers 15 residues. CDR1 and CDR2 (germline): SGHRS, YFSETQ. The CDR3 spells CASSFGPSGEYEQYF. The CDR3 DNA reads as TGCGCCAGCAGCTTCGGGCCATCGGGGGAATACGAGCAGTACTTC.

The chain joins TRBV12-3 or TRBV12-4 to TRBJ2-7; D unresolved. V was shortened by 2 bases and J by 2 bases, with 16 bases between the two germline ends. The CDR3 spans 16 residues. CDR3 sequence: CASSLFSGSFTYEQYF. Here the CDR3 DNA reads TGTGCCAGCAGTTTATTTAGTGGCAGTTTTACCTACGAGCAGTACTTC.

The chain links TRBV28 to TRBJ2-1; 9 bases are a match to TRBD2. This CDR3 has 15 residues. V gave up 8 bases and J gave up 5 bases; unmatched junction bases: 10. In germline, CDR1 is MDHEN, CDR2 SYDVKM. The CDR3 sequence is CASLWAGGPNNEQFF. The CDR3 coding sequence is TGTGCCAGCCTCTGGGCGGGGGGGCCCAACAATGAGCAGTTCTTC. Together with reference TRBV28 and TRBJ2-1, the CDR3 gives the full variable domain: DVKVTQSSRYLVKRTGEKVFLECVQDMDHENMFWYRQDPGLGLRLIYFSYDVKMKEKGDIPEGYSVSREKKERFSLILESASTNQTSMYLCASLWAGGPNNEQFFGPGTRLTVL.

The rearrangement uses TRBV5-5 and TRBJ2-3; 9 bases map to TRBD2. Germline CDR1 is SGHKS and CDR2 is YYEKEE (reference sequence). The CDR3 contains 16 residues. V dropped 0 bases and J dropped 4; count of bases not matched to a gene: 6. The CDR3 region has the DNA TGTGCCAGCAGCTTGGAAAGCGGCGGGGGGGCAGATACGCAGTATTTT. Residues: CASSLESGGGADTQYF.

About this clonotype itself: A read error may be the cause here, since a much bigger clone is one base away. The chain is built from TRBV7-3 and TRBJ2-2, with TRBD1 matching over 7 bases. The CDR3 runs 14 residues. Germline CDR1 is SGHTA and CDR2 is FQGTGA. Losses at the gene ends were 2 bases for V and 3 bases for J; bases not matched to a gene: 0. CDR3: CASSLDRDTGELFF. CDR3 DNA sequence: TGTGCCAGCAGCTTAGACAGGGACACCGGGGAGCTGTTTTTT.

This clonotype was seen more than once but under ten times. The chain carries TRBV7-6 and TRBJ2-7, with TRBD1 matching over 10 bases. CDR3 length: 15 amino acids. Trimming took 1 base from V and 5 from J; bases not matched to a gene: 5. Germline CDR1 is SGHVS and CDR2 is FNYEAQ. In DNA, the CDR3 is TGTGCCAGCAGCTTAGGGACAGGGGGTGTCGACGAGCAGTACTTC. Amino acid sequence: CASSLGTGGVDEQYF.

This clonotype was seen at least ten times. The chain uses TRBV4-3 and TRBJ1-2, with D tentatively TRBD1 (5 bases). Germline CDR1 and CDR2: LGHNA and YSLEER. The CDR3 totals 14 residues. V dropped 0 bases and J dropped 1 base, with 6 bases sitting between them. CDR3 loop: CASSQDQGNYGYTF. As DNA, the CDR3 is TGCGCCAGCAGCCAAGACCAGGGTAACTATGGCTACACCTTC.

In its sample, this clonotype was seen a few times. The chain is built from TRBV12-3 or TRBV12-4 and TRBJ2-3, with D possibly matching TRBD2 (6 bases). V lost 3 bases, J lost 0 bases, and 10 bases lay in between. The CDR3 length is 15 residues. The CDR3 loop is CASSFGGTSTDTQYF. The CDR3 DNA is TGTGCCAGCAGTTTTGGCGGGACTAGCACAGATACGCAGTATTTT.

CDR3 sequence reads: CATSHPQGDETQYF. CDR3 DNA sequence: TGTGCCACCAGCCACCCCCAAGGGGACGAGACCCAGTACTTC. This chain joins TRBV24-1 and TRBJ2-5; D may match TRBD1 or TRBD2 (5 bases each). Germline loops: CDR1 KGHDR, CDR2 SFDVKD. The CDR3 sequence is 14 residues long. The V end lost 7 bases, the J end lost 5 bases, and 16 bases lay between the germline ends.

This chain links TRBV20-1 with TRBJ2-2, with 14 positions matching TRBD2. The length of the CDR3 is 14 residues. CDR1 DFQATT and CDR2 SNEGSKA come from the germline V gene (reference sequence). The ends lost 5 bases at V and 6 bases at J; junction bases unmatched: 2. DNA for the CDR3: TGCAGTGCTCGGACTAGCGGGAGGCCCGGGGAGCTGTTTTTT. Its protein product is CSARTSGRPGELFF.